This TCR beta chain was documented in a study of identical twins. With regard to this clonotype: Its specificity is unknown.

Healthy Caucasian individuals made up all the donors. CDR3 length: 12 residues. The germline V and J ends were trimmed by 3 bases and 4 bases, with 4 bases remaining between them. The germline CDR1 and CDR2 sequences are SGHDN and FVKESK. Whole-study findings and limits: Cord blood beta clonotypes that were abundant carried fewer insertions, and memory repertoires showed no such trend. Out-of-frame alpha sequences that twins shared showed excess low generation probability.

TCRdb itself ran the 5' RACE reads through MiXCR, one entry per CDR3 protein. Of about 660,000 distinct CDR3 sequences in the sample, 8.6% were seen once. These records were also assigned to another study, of yellow fever vaccine responses in identical twins.

This clonotype originated in a woman under 30 in good health. The sample consisted of PBMCs. The chain links TRBV14 to TRBJ2-1; D is unclear. CDR3 in amino acids: CASSHTYNEQFF. CDR3 nucleotides: TGTGCCAGCAGCCATACTTACAATGAGCAGTTCTTC.